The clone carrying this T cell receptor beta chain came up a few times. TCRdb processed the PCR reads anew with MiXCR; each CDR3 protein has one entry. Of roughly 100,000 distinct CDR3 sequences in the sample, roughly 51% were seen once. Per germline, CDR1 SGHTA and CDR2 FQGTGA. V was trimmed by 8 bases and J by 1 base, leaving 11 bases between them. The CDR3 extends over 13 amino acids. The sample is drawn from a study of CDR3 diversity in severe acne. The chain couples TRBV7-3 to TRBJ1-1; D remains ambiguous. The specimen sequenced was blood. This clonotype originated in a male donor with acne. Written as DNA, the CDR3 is TGTGCCAGCGGCTCAAAGACGAACACTGAAGCTTTCTTT. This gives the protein CASGSKTNTEAFF. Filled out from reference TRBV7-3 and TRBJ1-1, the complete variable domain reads GAGVSQTPSNKVTEKGKYVELRCDPISGHTALYWYRQSLGQGPEFLIYFQGTGAADDSGLPNDRFFAVRPEGSVSTLKIQRTERGDSAVYLCASGSKTNTEAFFGQGTRLTVV.